Sequencing of this TCR beta chain was carried out in a study of T cells in Graves' hyperthyroidism and ophthalmopathy. RNA transcripts gave rise to amplified TCR beta CDR3 regions. The study used the HTBI primer set for a first-round RT-PCR of the TCR CDR3. TCRdb processed the multiplex PCR reads anew with MiXCR; each CDR3 protein has one entry. Among 500,000 to 600,000 distinct CDR3 sequences listed, over 15% were seen once. Ten or more counts support this clonotype. Germline lookup yields CDR1 SNHLY and CDR2 FYNNEI. CDR3 length: 14 residues. Trimming took 5 bases from V and 8 from J, leaving 16 bases between them.

The receptor comes from a woman aged 18-35 years with Graves' hyperthyroidism. Sequencing was done on a sample of blood. The chain joins TRBV2 to TRBJ2-1; D might be TRBD1 or TRBD2, each matching 5 bases. The CDR3 reads CASSMVGPPYEQFF. The CDR3 DNA is TGTGCCAGCAGTATGGTGGGACCCCCCTATGAGCAGTTCTTC.